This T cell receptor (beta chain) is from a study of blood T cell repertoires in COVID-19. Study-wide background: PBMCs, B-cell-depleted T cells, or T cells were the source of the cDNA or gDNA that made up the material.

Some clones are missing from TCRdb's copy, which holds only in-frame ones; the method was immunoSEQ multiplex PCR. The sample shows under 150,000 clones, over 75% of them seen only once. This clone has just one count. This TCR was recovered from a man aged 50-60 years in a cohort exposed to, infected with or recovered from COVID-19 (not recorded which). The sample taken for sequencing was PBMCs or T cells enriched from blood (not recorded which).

CDR3 nucleotides: TGTGCCAGCAGCCCTCTCGGACAGGGGATGTACAATGAGCAGTTCTTC. Translated: CASSPLGQGMYNEQFF. The chain recombines TRBV7-9 with TRBJ2-1; 9 bases match TRBD1. Germline V gives CDR1 SEHNR, CDR2 FQNEAQ (reference sequence). The trim removed 5 bases at V and 4 bases at J, leaving 9 bases unmatched. The CDR3 runs to 16 residues. The variable domain in full, with the rest retrieved from reference TRBV7-9 and TRBJ2-1, is DTGVSQNPRHKITKRGQNVTFRCDPISEHNRLYWYRQTLGQGPEFLTYFQNEAQLEKSRLLSDRFSAERPKGSFSTLEIQRTEQGDSAMYLCASSPLGQGMYNEQFFGPGTRLTVL.